What follows are 8 T cell receptor beta chains derived from one specimen sequenced in a study. TCRdb reprocessed the 5' RACE reads via MiXCR and lists one record per CDR3 protein. The sample carries tens of thousands of distinct CDR3 sequences, roughly 27% recorded once. The specimen sequenced was memory CD4+ T cells sorted from a lymph node. Regarding subset: memory CD4+ T cells, CD4+CD45RO+CD25-. The receptors stem from a female donor with breast cancer.

The rearrangement joins TRBV9 to TRBJ2-3, with 7 bases aligning to TRBD2. This CDR3 comprises 15 residues. Germline CDR1 SGDLS, CDR2 YYNGEE. V lost 0 bases, J lost 3 bases, and 4 bases stayed unmatched. The CDR3 loop reads CASSVGGGGTDTQYF. CDR3 nucleotide sequence: TGTGCCAGCAGCGTAGGGGGGGGAGGGACAGATACGCAGTATTTT.

This clonotype was counted a few times. The rearrangement uses TRBV6-5 and TRBJ2-5, with TRBD2 identical over 7 bases. The CDR3 has 14 residues. Germline V lookup: CDR1 MNHEY, CDR2 SVGAGI. Germline trimming cut 5 bases from V and 3 bases from J; bases unmatched to any gene: 6. The DNA of the CDR3 is TGTGCCAGCAGTACCCTGGGGGGGGAAGAGACCCAGTACTTC. It encodes CASSTLGGEETQYF.

This clonotype was seen a handful of times. This chain links TRBV10-3 with TRBJ2-2; tentative D call: TRBD1 (6 bases). Between the trimmed V and J ends, which lost 6 bases and 4 bases, there was a span of 12 bases. Germline V gene sequence: CDR1 ENHRY, CDR2 SYGVKD. The CDR3 is made up of 14 amino acids. The CDR3 loop reads CAIRDSSGTGELFF. CDR3 nucleotides: TGTGCCATCAGGGACAGCTCGGGCACCGGGGAGCTGTTTTTT.

J is TRBJ2-5 and V is TRBV6-5; TRBD2 matches 7 bases. V shed 4 bases, J shed 4 bases, and the junction held 9 bases outside the gene matches. CDR1 is MNHEY, CDR2 SVGAGI, per germline. The CDR3 has 15 amino acids. The CDR3 region has the DNA TGTGCCAGCAGTTTGTCCGGGAGGATCGGAGAGACCCAGTACTTC. Its translation: CASSLSGRIGETQYF.

This clonotype was counted only a few times. J is TRBJ2-1 and V is TRBV12-3 or TRBV12-4, with 9 bases lining up with TRBD1. V dropped 7 bases and J dropped 6; count of bases not matched to a gene: 7. CDR3 size: 14 residues. Here the CDR3 DNA reads TGTGCCAGCATCCCAGGGACAGGGTCCAATGAGCAGTTCTTC. This sequence encodes CASIPGTGSNEQFF.

This clonotype has only one observation. V is TRBV28 and J is TRBJ1-1; D is unclear. Germline V CDR1 and CDR2: MDHEN, SYDVKM. This CDR3 has 14 residues. Trimming took 4 bases from V and 4 from J, leaving 13 bases between them. For the CDR3, the DNA is TGTGCCAGCAGTTCCCCGGGGAGGTTCACTGAAGCTTTCTTT. It codes for CASSSPGRFTEAFF.

The chain couples TRBV12-3 or TRBV12-4 to TRBJ2-7; D unclear. CDR3 length equals 14 residues. Trimming left V 7 bases short and J 2 bases short, with 15 bases between. The CDR3 region has the DNA TGTGCCAGCACCCTATCTGGCCAAACCTACGAGCAGTACTTC. This translates into CASTLSGQTYEQYF.

The chain joins TRBV28 to TRBJ2-7; no reliable D call. The CDR3 contains 14 residues. Germline V lookup: CDR1 MDHEN, CDR2 SYDVKM. The V end was cut by 4 bases, the J end by 0 bases, with 10 bases between. CDR3 in amino acids: CASSYPRNSYEQYF. CDR3 in DNA: TGTGCCAGCAGTTACCCACGTAACTCCTACGAGCAGTACTTC. The variable domain in full, with the rest retrieved from reference TRBV28 and TRBJ2-7, is DVKVTQSSRYLVKRTGEKVFLECVQDMDHENMFWYRQDPGLGLRLIYFSYDVKMKEKGDIPEGYSVSREKKERFSLILESASTNQTSMYLCASSYPRNSYEQYFGPGTRLTVT.